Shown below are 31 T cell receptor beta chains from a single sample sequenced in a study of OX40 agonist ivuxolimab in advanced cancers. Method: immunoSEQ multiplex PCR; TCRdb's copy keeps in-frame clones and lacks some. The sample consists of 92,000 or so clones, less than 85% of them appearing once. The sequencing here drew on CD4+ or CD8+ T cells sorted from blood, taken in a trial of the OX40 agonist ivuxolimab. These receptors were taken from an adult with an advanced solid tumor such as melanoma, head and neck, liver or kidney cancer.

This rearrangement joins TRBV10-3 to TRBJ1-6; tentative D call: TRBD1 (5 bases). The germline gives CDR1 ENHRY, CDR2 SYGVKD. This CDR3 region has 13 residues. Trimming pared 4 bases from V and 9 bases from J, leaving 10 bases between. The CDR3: CAISGGGGSPLHF. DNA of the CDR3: TGTGCCATCAGTGGGGGGGGTGGTTCACCCCTCCACTTT.

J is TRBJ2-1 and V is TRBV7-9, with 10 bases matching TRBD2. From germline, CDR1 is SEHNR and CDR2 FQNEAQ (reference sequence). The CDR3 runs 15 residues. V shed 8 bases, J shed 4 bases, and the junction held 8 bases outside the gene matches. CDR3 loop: CASCLASGSYNEQFF. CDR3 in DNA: TGTGCCAGCTGCCTCGCTAGCGGGAGTTACAATGAGCAGTTCTTC.

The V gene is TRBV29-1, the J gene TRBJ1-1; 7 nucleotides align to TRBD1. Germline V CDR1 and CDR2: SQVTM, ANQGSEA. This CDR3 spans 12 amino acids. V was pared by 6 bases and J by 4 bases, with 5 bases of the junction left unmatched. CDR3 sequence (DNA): TGCAGCGTAGCTAACAGGGGCACTGAAGCTTTCTTT. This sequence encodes CSVANRGTEAFF.

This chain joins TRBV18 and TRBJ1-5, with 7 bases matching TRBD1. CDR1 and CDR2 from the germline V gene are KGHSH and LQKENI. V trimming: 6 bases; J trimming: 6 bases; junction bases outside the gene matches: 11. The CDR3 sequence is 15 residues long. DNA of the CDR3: TGTGCCAGCTCCGAAGGAGGGGGCCGGGGTCAGCCCCAGCATTTT. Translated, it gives CASSEGGGRGQPQHF.

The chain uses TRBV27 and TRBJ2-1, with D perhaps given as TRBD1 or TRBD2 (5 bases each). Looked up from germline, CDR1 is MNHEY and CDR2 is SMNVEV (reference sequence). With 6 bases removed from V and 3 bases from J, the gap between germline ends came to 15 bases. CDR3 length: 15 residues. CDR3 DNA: TGTGCCAGCAGCCCCTCTACGGGGCACTACAATGAGCAGTTCTTC. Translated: CASSPSTGHYNEQFF.

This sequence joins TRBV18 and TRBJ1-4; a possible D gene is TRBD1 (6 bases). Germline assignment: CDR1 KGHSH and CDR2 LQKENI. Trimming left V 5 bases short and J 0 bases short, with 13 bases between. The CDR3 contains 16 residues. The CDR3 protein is CASSKGGIATNEKLFF. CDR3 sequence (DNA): TGTGCCAGCTCAAAGGGGGGAATTGCAACTAATGAAAAACTGTTTTTT.

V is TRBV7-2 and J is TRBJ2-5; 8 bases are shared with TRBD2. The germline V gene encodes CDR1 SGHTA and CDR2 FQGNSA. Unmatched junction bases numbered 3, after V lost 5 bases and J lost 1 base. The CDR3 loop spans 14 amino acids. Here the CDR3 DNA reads TGTGCCAGCAGCAAAGCGGGAGTCCAAGAGACCCAGTACTTC. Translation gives CASSKAGVQETQYF.

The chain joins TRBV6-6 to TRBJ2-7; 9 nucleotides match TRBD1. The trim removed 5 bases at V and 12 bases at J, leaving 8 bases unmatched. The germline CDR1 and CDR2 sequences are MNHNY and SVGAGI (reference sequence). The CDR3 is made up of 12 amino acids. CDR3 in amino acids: CASSTGQGNMYF. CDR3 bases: TGTGCCAGCAGTACGGGACAGGGTAATATGTACTTC.

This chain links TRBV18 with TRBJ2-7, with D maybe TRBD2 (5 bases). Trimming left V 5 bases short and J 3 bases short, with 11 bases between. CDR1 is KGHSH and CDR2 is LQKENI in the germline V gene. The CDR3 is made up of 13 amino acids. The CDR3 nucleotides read TGTGCCAGCTCAAAGGACGGGAACTACGAGCAGTACTTC. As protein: CASSKDGNYEQYF.

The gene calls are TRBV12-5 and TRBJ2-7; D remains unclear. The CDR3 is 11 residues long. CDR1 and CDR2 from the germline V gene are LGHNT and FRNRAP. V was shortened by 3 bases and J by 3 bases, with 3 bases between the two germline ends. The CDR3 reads CASGFLYEQYF. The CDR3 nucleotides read TGTGCTAGTGGTTTCCTCTACGAGCAGTACTTC.

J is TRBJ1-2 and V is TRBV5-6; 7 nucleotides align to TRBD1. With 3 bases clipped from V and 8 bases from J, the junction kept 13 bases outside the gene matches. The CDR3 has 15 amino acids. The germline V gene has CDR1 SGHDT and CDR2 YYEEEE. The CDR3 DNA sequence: TGTGCCAGCAGCTACGTGACAGGGATAGCATGGGGCTACACCTTC. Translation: CASSYVTGIAWGYTF.

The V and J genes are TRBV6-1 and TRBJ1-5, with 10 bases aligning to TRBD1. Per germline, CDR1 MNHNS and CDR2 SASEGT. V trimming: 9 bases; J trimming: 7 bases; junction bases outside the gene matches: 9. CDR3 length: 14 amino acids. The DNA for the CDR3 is TGTGCCAGTACAATGGACAGGGGGTTCCAGCCCCAGCATTTT. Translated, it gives CASTMDRGFQPQHF.

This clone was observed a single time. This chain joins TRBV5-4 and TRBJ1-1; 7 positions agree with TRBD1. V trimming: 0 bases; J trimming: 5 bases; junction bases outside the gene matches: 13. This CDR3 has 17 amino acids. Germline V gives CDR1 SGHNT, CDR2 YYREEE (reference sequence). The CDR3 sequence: CASSLDGVTKGATEAFF. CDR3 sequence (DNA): TGTGCCAGCAGCTTGGACGGAGTAACTAAGGGGGCTACTGAAGCTTTCTTT.

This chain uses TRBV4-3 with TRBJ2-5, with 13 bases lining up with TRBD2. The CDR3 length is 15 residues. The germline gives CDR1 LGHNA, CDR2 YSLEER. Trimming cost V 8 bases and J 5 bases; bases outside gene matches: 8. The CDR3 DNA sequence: TGCGCCAGCCAAACTAGCGGGGGGGCATCGGAGACCCAGTACTTC. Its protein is CASQTSGGASETQYF.

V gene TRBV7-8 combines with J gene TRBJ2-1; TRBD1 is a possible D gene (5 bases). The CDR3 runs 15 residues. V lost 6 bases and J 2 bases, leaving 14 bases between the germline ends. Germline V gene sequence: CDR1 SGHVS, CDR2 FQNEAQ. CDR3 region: CASRASGHAYNEQFF. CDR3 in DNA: TGTGCCAGCAGAGCATCCGGACACGCCTACAATGAGCAGTTCTTC.

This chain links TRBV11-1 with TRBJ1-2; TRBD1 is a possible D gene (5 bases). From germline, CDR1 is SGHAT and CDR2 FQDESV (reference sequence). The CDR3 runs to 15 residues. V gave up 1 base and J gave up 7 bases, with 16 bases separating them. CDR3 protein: CASSLDRIAGTGYTF. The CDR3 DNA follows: TGTGCCAGCAGCTTAGACCGGATTGCCGGGACTGGCTACACCTTC.

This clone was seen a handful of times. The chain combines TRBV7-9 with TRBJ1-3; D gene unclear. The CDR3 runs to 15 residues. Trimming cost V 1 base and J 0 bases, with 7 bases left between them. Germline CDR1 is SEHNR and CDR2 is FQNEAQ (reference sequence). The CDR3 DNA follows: TGTGCCAGCAGCTTAGTGGCAGTCTCTGGAAACACCATATATTTT. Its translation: CASSLVAVSGNTIYF. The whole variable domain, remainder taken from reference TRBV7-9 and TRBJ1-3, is DTGVSQNPRHKITKRGQNVTFRCDPISEHNRLYWYRQTLGQGPEFLTYFQNEAQLEKSRLLSDRFSAERPKGSFSTLEIQRTEQGDSAMYLCASSLVAVSGNTIYFGEGSWLTVV.

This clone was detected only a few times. The CDR3 bases are TGTGCCAGCAGCCCTGTCGGGACAGGGACCCGGGAGCTGTTTTTT. This gives the protein CASSPVGTGTRELFF. This chain links TRBV7-2 with TRBJ2-2; 9 positions agree with TRBD1. There are 15 residues in the CDR3. In germline, CDR1 is SGHTA, CDR2 FQGNSA. J gave up 9 bases and V 5 bases, and 10 bases lay outside the gene matches.

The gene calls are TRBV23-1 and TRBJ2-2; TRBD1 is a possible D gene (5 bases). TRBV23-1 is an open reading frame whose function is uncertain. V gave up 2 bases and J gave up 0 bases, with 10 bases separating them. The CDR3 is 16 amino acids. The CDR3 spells CASSQRQLSNTGELFF. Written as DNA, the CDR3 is TGCGCCAGCAGTCAACGACAGTTATCGAACACCGGGGAGCTGTTTTTT.

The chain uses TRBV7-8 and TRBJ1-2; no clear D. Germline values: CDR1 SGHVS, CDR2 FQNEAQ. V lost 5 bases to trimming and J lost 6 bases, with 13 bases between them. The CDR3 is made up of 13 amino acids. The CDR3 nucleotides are TGTGCCAGCAGCCCCGGAGGCGGTCATGGCTACACCTTC. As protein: CASSPGGGHGYTF.

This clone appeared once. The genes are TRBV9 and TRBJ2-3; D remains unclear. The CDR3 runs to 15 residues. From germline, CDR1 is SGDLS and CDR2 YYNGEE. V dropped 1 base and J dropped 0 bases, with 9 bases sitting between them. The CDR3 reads CASSVRGDSTDTQYF. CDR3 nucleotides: TGTGCCAGCAGCGTACGCGGAGATAGCACAGATACGCAGTATTTT.

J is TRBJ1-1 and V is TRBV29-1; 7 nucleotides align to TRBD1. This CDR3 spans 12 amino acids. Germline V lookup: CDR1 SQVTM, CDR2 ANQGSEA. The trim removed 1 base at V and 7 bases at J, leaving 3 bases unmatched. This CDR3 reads CSVEGDRDEAFF. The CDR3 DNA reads TGCAGCGTTGAAGGCGACAGGGATGAAGCTTTCTTT. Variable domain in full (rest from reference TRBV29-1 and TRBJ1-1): SAVISQKPSRDICQRGTSLTIQCQVDSQVTMMFWYRQQPGQSLTLIATANQGSEATYESGFVIDKFPISRPNLTFSTLTVSNMSPEDSSIYLCSVEGDRDEAFFGQGTRLTVV.

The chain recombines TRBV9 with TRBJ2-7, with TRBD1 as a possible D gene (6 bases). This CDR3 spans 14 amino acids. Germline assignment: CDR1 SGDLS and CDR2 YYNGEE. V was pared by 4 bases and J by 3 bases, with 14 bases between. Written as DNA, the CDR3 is TGTGCCAGCAGCCCTTCGACAGGAGTCTACGAGCAGTACTTC. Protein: CASSPSTGVYEQYF.

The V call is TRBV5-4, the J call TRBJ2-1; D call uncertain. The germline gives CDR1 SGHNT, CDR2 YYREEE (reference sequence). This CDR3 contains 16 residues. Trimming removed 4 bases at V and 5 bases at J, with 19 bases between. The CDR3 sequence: CASSNPRTRMNNEQFF. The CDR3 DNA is TGTGCCAGCAGCAACCCCCGGACCCGGATGAACAATGAGCAGTTCTTC.

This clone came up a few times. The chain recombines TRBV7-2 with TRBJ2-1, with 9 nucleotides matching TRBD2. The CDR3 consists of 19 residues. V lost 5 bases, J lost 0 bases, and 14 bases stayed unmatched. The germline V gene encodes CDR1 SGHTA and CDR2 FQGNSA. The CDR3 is CASSERGLAGMISYNEQFF. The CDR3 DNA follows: TGTGCCAGCAGCGAAAGGGGGCTAGCGGGGATGATCTCCTACAATGAGCAGTTCTTC.

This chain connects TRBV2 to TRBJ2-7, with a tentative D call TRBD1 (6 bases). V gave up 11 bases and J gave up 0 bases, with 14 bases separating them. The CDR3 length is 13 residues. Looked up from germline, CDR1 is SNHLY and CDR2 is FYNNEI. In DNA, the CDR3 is TGTGCCTCCCATGACAGGAGCTCCTACGAGCAGTACTTC. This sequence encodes CASHDRSSYEQYF.

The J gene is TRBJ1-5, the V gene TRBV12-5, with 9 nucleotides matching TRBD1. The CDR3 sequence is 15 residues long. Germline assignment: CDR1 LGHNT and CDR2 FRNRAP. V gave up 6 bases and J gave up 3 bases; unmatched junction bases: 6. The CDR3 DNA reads TGTGCTAGTGGCCCGGGACAGGGTAACAATCAGCCCCAGCATTTT. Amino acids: CASGPGQGNNQPQHF.

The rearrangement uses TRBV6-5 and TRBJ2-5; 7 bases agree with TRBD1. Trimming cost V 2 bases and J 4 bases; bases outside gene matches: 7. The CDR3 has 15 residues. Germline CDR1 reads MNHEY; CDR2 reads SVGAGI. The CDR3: CASSYQTTGAETQYF. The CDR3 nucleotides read TGTGCCAGCAGTTACCAAACTACAGGGGCAGAGACCCAGTACTTC.

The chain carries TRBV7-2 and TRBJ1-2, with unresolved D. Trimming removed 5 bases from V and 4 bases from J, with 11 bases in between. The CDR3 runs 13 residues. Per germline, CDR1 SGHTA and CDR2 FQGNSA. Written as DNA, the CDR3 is TGTGCCAGCAGCCGCGGTGGAAGCTATGGCTACACCTTC. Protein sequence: CASSRGGSYGYTF.

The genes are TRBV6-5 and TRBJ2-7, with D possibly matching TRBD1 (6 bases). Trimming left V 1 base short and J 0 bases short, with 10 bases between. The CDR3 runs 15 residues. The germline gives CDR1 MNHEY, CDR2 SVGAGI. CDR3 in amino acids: CASSYLGQSSYEQYF. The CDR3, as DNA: TGTGCCAGCAGTTACTTAGGACAGAGCTCCTACGAGCAGTACTTC.

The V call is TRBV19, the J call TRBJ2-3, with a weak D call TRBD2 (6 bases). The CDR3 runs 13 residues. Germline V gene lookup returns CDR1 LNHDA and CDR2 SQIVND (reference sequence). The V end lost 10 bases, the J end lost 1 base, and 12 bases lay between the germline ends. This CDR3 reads CATLSGGTDTQYF. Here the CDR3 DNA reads TGTGCCACCCTTTCGGGAGGCACAGATACGCAGTATTTT.